This is a list of T cell receptor beta chains from one sample in a study of T-cell reconstitution after alpha-beta-depleted transplantation in children. MiXCR, applied by TCRdb to the PCR reads, yields one record per CDR3 protein. Of 450,000 to 550,000 distinct CDR3 sequences detected, around 10% appear once; the ten largest clones hold around 13%. The sample in question was PBMCs, mostly from graft donor cells, obtained 180 days after TCRalphabeta/CD19-depleted stem cell transplant. These receptors originate from a female patient between 2 and 15 years old who had a stem cell transplant for aplastic anemia, so the T cells may come from the graft donor. Both conserved end residues are part of each CDR3. Each record gives: J gene, D gene, clone size, V gene, CDR3 DNA, CDR3 protein. D genes are given only for firm matches. Clone sizes are given selectively: once, few, many, or a class where the clone is expanded.

J gene: TRBJ2-4; D gene: -; clone size: few; V gene: TRBV5-1; CDR3 DNA: TGCGCCAGCAGCTTGGGGGTCGGGCGAAGTTCCAAAAACATTCAGTACTTC; CDR3 protein: CASSLGVGRSSKNIQYF
J gene: TRBJ2-3; D gene: TRBD2; clone size: few; V gene: TRBV28; CDR3 DNA: TGTGCCAGCAGACGAAATCACGGGGGGGTGAGCACAGATACGCAGTATTTT; CDR3 protein: CASRRNHGGVSTDTQYF
J gene: TRBJ2-7; D gene: TRBD2; clone size: -; V gene: TRBV12-3/TRBV12-4; CDR3 DNA: TGTGCCAGCTCCGTGGATAGCGGGAGGGGATACTCTAGAGAGCAGTACTTC; CDR3 protein: CASSVDSGRGYSREQYF
J gene: TRBJ1-2; D gene: TRBD1; clone size: few; V gene: TRBV7-2; CDR3 DNA: TGTGCCAGCAGCGACCGACAGGGTTTCGACTATGGCTACACCTTC; CDR3 protein: CASSDRQGFDYGYTF
J gene: TRBJ2-1; D gene: TRBD2; clone size: few; V gene: TRBV10-3; CDR3 DNA: TGTGCCATCAGTGAGTGGGGACTAGCGGGAGTCGGGTACAATGAGCAGTTCTTC; CDR3 protein: CAISEWGLAGVGYNEQFF
J gene: TRBJ2-1; D gene: -; clone size: many; V gene: TRBV12-3/TRBV12-4; CDR3 DNA: TGTGCCAGCAGTTTAACCAAGGGTGAGCAGTTCTTC; CDR3 protein: CASSLTKGEQFF
J gene: TRBJ2-2; D gene: -; clone size: few; V gene: TRBV7-9; CDR3 DNA: TGTGCCAGCAGCTTAATCGGCCTCTTTTCAGGGGTCACCGGGGAGCTGTTTTTT; CDR3 protein: CASSLIGLFSGVTGELFF
J gene: TRBJ2-5; D gene: TRBD1; clone size: few; V gene: TRBV28; CDR3 DNA: TGTGCCAGCATTGGGACAGGGTGGAAAGAGACCCAGTACTTC; CDR3 protein: CASIGTGWKETQYF
J gene: TRBJ2-7; D gene: TRBD2; clone size: -; V gene: TRBV6-5; CDR3 DNA: TGTGCCAGCAGTTACGAGGCTAGCGGAGTCCTCTACGAGCAGTACTTC; CDR3 protein: CASSYEASGVLYEQYF
J gene: TRBJ2-3; D gene: -; clone size: few; V gene: TRBV5-1; CDR3 DNA: TGCGCCAGCAGCTTGGTGGGTCTGAGCACAGATACGCAGTATTTT; CDR3 protein: CASSLVGLSTDTQYF
J gene: TRBJ2-5; D gene: -; clone size: -; V gene: TRBV7-2; CDR3 DNA: TGTGCCAGCAGCTTGTGGGGGAGAGAAGAGACCCAGTACTTC; CDR3 protein: CASSLWGREETQYF
J gene: TRBJ2-6; D gene: -; clone size: few; V gene: TRBV5-1; CDR3 DNA: TGCGCCAGCAGCTTGATGGCCTCTCCAGCGCTGTTCTCTGAGGCCAACGTCCTGACTTTC; CDR3 protein: CASSLMASPALFSEANVLTF
J gene: TRBJ2-7; D gene: TRBD2; clone size: many; V gene: TRBV27; CDR3 DNA: TGTGCCAGCCCAAAAGGGAGGGAACACGAGCAGTACTTC; CDR3 protein: CASPKGREHEQYF
J gene: TRBJ2-7; D gene: TRBD2; clone size: -; V gene: TRBV4-1; CDR3 DNA: TGCGCCAGCAGCTCCAGTTTGGGGGGGGCCTACGAGCAGTACTTC; CDR3 protein: CASSSSLGGAYEQYF
J gene: TRBJ1-4; D gene: TRBD1; clone size: few; V gene: TRBV3-1; CDR3 DNA: TGTGCCAGCAGCCAACAGAAGCGGACAGGGGTACGCGAAAAACTGTTTTTT; CDR3 protein: CASSQQKRTGVREKLFF
J gene: TRBJ1-6; D gene: -; clone size: many; V gene: TRBV10-3; CDR3 DNA: TGTGCCATCAGTGAAGGACCCATTAATTCACCCCTCCACTTT; CDR3 protein: CAISEGPINSPLHF
J gene: TRBJ2-7; D gene: TRBD1; clone size: few; V gene: TRBV7-2; CDR3 DNA: TGTGCCAGCAGCCATCGGCCGGGACAGAGCTACGAGCAGTACTTC; CDR3 protein: CASSHRPGQSYEQYF
J gene: TRBJ2-7; D gene: TRBD1; clone size: -; V gene: TRBV5-1; CDR3 DNA: TGCGCCAGCAGCCGACAAGGACAGGGGGCATTTAGCGAGCAGTACTTC; CDR3 protein: CASSRQGQGAFSEQYF
J gene: TRBJ2-3; D gene: TRBD2; clone size: -; V gene: TRBV29-1; CDR3 DNA: TGCAGCGCCCCTACGGAACTAGCGGGAGTAATAGATACGCAGTATTTT; CDR3 protein: CSAPTELAGVIDTQYF
J gene: TRBJ2-7; D gene: TRBD1; clone size: few; V gene: TRBV28; CDR3 DNA: TGTGCCAGCAGTGCCCCCGGGACAGGGGGCAACGAGCAGTACTTC; CDR3 protein: CASSAPGTGGNEQYF
J gene: TRBJ2-3; D gene: -; clone size: -; V gene: TRBV5-1; CDR3 DNA: TGCGCCAGCAGCGATTGCAGGTCCTGCGATACGCAGTATTTT; CDR3 protein: CASSDCRSCDTQYF
J gene: TRBJ2-2; D gene: TRBD1; clone size: few; V gene: TRBV10-3; CDR3 DNA: TGTGCCATCAGGGGTGGAACGGGACAGGGCAGGACCGGGGAGCTGTTTTTT; CDR3 protein: CAIRGGTGQGRTGELFF
J gene: TRBJ2-2; D gene: -; clone size: -; V gene: TRBV30; CDR3 DNA: TGTGCCTGGAGACCCCAGGGTTCCGGGGAGCTGTTTTTT; CDR3 protein: CAWRPQGSGELFF
J gene: TRBJ2-1; D gene: -; clone size: few; V gene: TRBV11-1; CDR3 DNA: TGTGCCAGCAGGGGGGGAGGAGACAATGAGCAGTTCTTC; CDR3 protein: CASRGGGDNEQFF
J gene: TRBJ2-3; D gene: -; clone size: few; V gene: TRBV15; CDR3 DNA: TGTGCCACCAGGACTAGTCCCACAGATACGCAGTATTTT; CDR3 protein: CATRTSPTDTQYF
J gene: TRBJ1-1; D gene: TRBD1; clone size: -; V gene: TRBV5-1; CDR3 DNA: TGCGCCAGCAGCCCAGGGACAGGGACGGTCACTGAAGCTTTCTTT; CDR3 protein: CASSPGTGTVTEAFF